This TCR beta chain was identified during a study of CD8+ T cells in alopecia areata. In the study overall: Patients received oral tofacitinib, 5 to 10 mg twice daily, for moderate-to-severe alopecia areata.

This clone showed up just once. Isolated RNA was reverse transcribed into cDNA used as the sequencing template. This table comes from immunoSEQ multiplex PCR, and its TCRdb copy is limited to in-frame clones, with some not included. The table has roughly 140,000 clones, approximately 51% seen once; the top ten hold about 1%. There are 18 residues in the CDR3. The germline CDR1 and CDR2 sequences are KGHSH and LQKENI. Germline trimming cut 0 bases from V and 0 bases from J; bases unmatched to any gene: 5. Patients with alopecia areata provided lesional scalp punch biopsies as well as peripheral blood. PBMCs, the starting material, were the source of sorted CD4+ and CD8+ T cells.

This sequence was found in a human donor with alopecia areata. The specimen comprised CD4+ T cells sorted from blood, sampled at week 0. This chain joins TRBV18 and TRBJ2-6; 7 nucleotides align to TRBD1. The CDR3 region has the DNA TGTGCCAGCTCACCACCGGGGACAGTGGCCTCTGGGGCCAACGTCCTGACTTTC. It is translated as CASSPPGTVASGANVLTF.